Below, 17 T cell receptor beta chains from the same sample are listed, as sequenced in a study of response to subunit inactivated influenza vaccine. A single record per CDR3 protein comes from TCRdb applying MiXCR to the RT-PCR reads. The sample holds hundreds of thousands of distinct CDR3 sequences; approximately 16% are singletons and the top ten take 2.5% to 3.5%. Specimen: CD4+ T cells sorted from PBMCs, collected roughly 24 months after vaccination. The source of these receptors is a man between 50 and 75 years old who received an inactivated influenza vaccine.

The chain links TRBV5-5 to TRBJ1-2; D is unclear. CDR1 is SGHKS, CDR2 YYEKEE, per germline (reference sequence). The CDR3 is 13 amino acids. Trimming stripped 2 bases from V and 4 bases from J, with 9 bases between. This CDR3 reads CASSLGGAYGYTF. Written as DNA, the CDR3 is TGTGCCAGCAGCTTAGGAGGAGCCTATGGCTACACCTTC.

The chain employs TRBV10-3 and TRBJ1-1; no reliable D call. V lost 2 bases, J lost 10 bases, and 11 bases lay in between. CDR3 length equals 12 residues. CDR1 is ENHRY, CDR2 SYGVKD, per germline. CDR3 in amino acids: CAISEREAAAFF. The CDR3 DNA follows: TGTGCCATCAGTGAGAGGGAGGCTGCAGCTTTCTTT.

The V call is TRBV2, the J call TRBJ1-4; 7 positions match TRBD1. This CDR3 region has 15 residues. CDR1 SNHLY and CDR2 FYNNEI come from the germline V gene. Germline trimming cut 7 bases from V and 8 bases from J; bases unmatched to any gene: 13. The CDR3 nucleotides read TGTGCCAGCAAAAGCCAGACAGGGAGAAACGAAAAACTGTTTTTT. Amino acids: CASKSQTGRNEKLFF.

This clonotype was counted between two and nine times. V and J are TRBV25-1 and TRBJ2-1; 14 bases are shared with TRBD2. V lost 7 bases and J lost 7; bases outside the gene matches: 6. There are 15 residues in the CDR3. Germline CDR1 reads MGHDK; CDR2 reads SYGVNS. The CDR3 bases are TGTGCCAGCACTATAGGGACTAGCGGGAGTAATGAGCAGTTCTTC. Residues: CASTIGTSGSNEQFF.

This sequence joins TRBV4-2 and TRBJ2-3; 10 positions match TRBD2. Germline V gene lookup returns CDR1 LGHNA and CDR2 YNFKEQ. Trimming took 4 bases from V and 7 from J; bases not matched to a gene: 8. The CDR3 is 15 amino acids. CDR3 residues: CASSLGTSGENTQYF. CDR3 DNA sequence: TGTGCCAGCAGCCTGGGCACTAGCGGGGAGAATACGCAGTATTTT.

The chain carries TRBV20-1 and TRBJ2-1, with 9 bases identical to TRBD2. Looked up from germline, CDR1 is DFQATT and CDR2 is SNEGSKA (reference sequence). The V and J ends lost 7 bases and 6 bases, in that order; junction bases with no gene match: 4. The CDR3 totals 12 residues. CDR3 sequence reads: CSEGGRANEQFF. The CDR3 DNA reads TGCAGTGAGGGCGGGAGGGCCAATGAGCAGTTCTTC.

The chain has TRBV6-5 and TRBJ2-3, with D perhaps TRBD2 (5 bases). V was cut by 5 bases and J by 5 bases, with 8 bases left in between. Germline CDR1 is MNHEY and CDR2 is SVGAGI. This CDR3 region has 12 residues. In nucleotides, the CDR3 is TGTGCCAGCAGTCGCGGGCGAGATACGCAGTATTTT. Translating gives CASSRGRDTQYF.

The rearrangement joins TRBV20-1 to TRBJ2-3; D may be TRBD1 (6 bases). Germline V gene data show CDR1 as DFQATT and CDR2 as SNEGSKA (reference sequence). The CDR3 spans 13 residues. The CDR3 DNA sequence: TGCAGCGCAAACGGACAGAACTCAGATACGCAGTATTTT. It encodes CSANGQNSDTQYF.

The chain recombines TRBV20-1 with TRBJ1-1, with 7 nucleotides matching TRBD1. Germline values: CDR1 DFQATT, CDR2 SNEGSKA (reference sequence). The CDR3 contains 15 residues. The trim removed 4 bases at V and 1 base at J, leaving 9 bases unmatched. In nucleotides, the CDR3 is TGCAGTGCTAAGGCACAGGGGACAGCGAACACTGAAGCTTTCTTT. Amino acids: CSAKAQGTANTEAFF.

This clonotype was found a few times. V and J are TRBV3-1 and TRBJ1-2, with TRBD1 identical over 7 bases. The length of the CDR3 is 14 residues. Per germline, CDR1 LGHDT and CDR2 YNNKEL (reference sequence). Trimming at V came to 4 bases and at J to 2 bases, leaving 4 bases not matched to a gene. CDR3 DNA: TGTGCCAGCAGCCCGAGGGGACAGAACTATGGCTACACCTTC. It specifies CASSPRGQNYGYTF.

J is TRBJ2-1 and V is TRBV6-5, with TRBD2 matching over 11 bases. There are 17 residues in the CDR3. Germline CDR1 is MNHEY and CDR2 is SVGAGI. The V and J ends lost 0 bases and 3 bases, in that order; junction bases with no gene match: 4. As DNA, the CDR3 is TGTGCCAGCAGTTACTCGCCGGGACTAGCGGACTACAATGAGCAGTTCTTC. Its translation: CASSYSPGLADYNEQFF.

The chain is built from TRBV28 and TRBJ2-7, with D perhaps matching TRBD1 (5 bases). In germline, CDR1 is MDHEN, CDR2 SYDVKM. CDR3 size: 11 residues. CDR3 sequence reads: CVVTGSYEQYF. For the CDR3, the DNA is TGTGTTGTAACAGGATCCTACGAGCAGTACTTC.

This clonotype was seen a few times. This chain joins TRBV5-1 and TRBJ2-1; D unresolved. Germline CDR1 reads SGHRS; CDR2 reads YFSETQ. V was pared by 0 bases and J by 3 bases, with 10 bases between. This CDR3 has 15 residues. The CDR3 loop reads CASSLAASNYNEQFF. For the CDR3, the DNA is TGCGCCAGCAGCTTGGCAGCAAGTAACTACAATGAGCAGTTCTTC.

This clonotype came up a few times. The rearrangement links TRBV29-1 to TRBJ2-3, with a tentative D call TRBD1 (5 bases). The CDR3 has 13 amino acids. Trimming stripped 6 bases from V and 2 bases from J, with 12 bases between. The germline V gene has CDR1 SQVTM and CDR2 ANQGSEA. CDR3: CSVWEQDTDTQYF. CDR3 DNA: TGCAGCGTCTGGGAACAGGACACAGATACGCAGTATTTT.

This clonotype was recorded a few times. The chain uses TRBV11-2 and TRBJ1-4; unclear D gene. CDR1 SGHAT and CDR2 FQNNGV come from the germline V gene. V was trimmed by 0 bases and J by 4 bases, leaving 6 bases between them. The CDR3 length is 14 residues. The CDR3 sequence is CASSLDLNNEKLFF. In DNA, the CDR3 is TGTGCCAGCAGCTTAGATTTAAATAATGAAAAACTGTTTTTT.

The chain combines TRBV21-1 with TRBJ2-3; the table gives TRBD1 as D, unverified against the DNA. TRBV21-1 is given as a pseudogene. The CDR3 consists of 16 residues. DNA for the CDR3: TGTGCCAGCAGCAAAGGAGCAGGGACGGGGCGAGATACGCAGTATTTT. Translated, it gives CASSKGAGTGRDTQYF.

This clonotype was counted only a few times. The chain is built from TRBV7-9 and TRBJ2-1, with TRBD2 matching 14 bases. Trimming cost V 4 bases and J 7 bases; bases outside gene matches: 9. Germline CDR1 and CDR2: SEHNR and FQNEAQ (reference sequence). CDR3 length equals 17 residues. CDR3 DNA: TGTGCCAGCAGCTCGCTGGGACTAGCGGGGGTGCGTAATGAGCAGTTCTTC. It is translated as CASSSLGLAGVRNEQFF. Complete variable domain (other parts from reference TRBV7-9 and TRBJ2-1): DTGVSQNPRHKITKRGQNVTFRCDPISEHNRLYWYRQTLGQGPEFLTYFQNEAQLEKSRLLSDRFSAERPKGSFSTLEIQRTEQGDSAMYLCASSSLGLAGVRNEQFFGPGTRLTVL.